The 5 T cell receptor beta chains reported below all come from one sample, sequenced in a study of blood T cell repertoires in COVID-19. Repertoires were generated with immunoSEQ multiplex PCR, while TCRdb's copy carries only in-frame clones and drops some. The repertoire includes some 350,000 clones, about 88% of them detected once, and around 3% sits in the top ten. What was sequenced was peripheral blood. The receptors derive from a human donor in a cohort sampled during active COVID-19.

This clone has a single count. The V gene is TRBV6-5, the J gene TRBJ1-2; D possibly corresponds to TRBD1 (6 bases). Germline-derived CDR1 and CDR2 are MNHEY and SVGAGI. This CDR3 spans 11 amino acids. The V and J ends lost 8 bases and 6 bases respectively, with 10 bases between them. This chain's CDR3 is CASSDRHGYTF. In nucleotides, the CDR3 is TGTGCCAGCTCAGACAGGCATGGCTACACCTTC.

J is TRBJ2-1 and V is TRBV10-2; 9 bases fit TRBD2. This CDR3 is 15 amino acids long. CDR1 is WSHSY and CDR2 is SAAADI in the germline V gene. The trim removed 4 bases at V and 7 bases at J, leaving 8 bases unmatched. The CDR3 DNA reads as TGCGCCAGCAGTGCTGGGCGGGAGGGTCCAAATGAGCAGTTCTTC. Translation: CASSAGREGPNEQFF.

The J gene is TRBJ2-1, the V gene TRBV5-4; TRBD2 agrees at 10 bases. Germline values: CDR1 SGHNT, CDR2 YYREEE (reference sequence). J was trimmed by 6 bases and V by 4 bases; bases with no gene match: 10. The CDR3 extends over 16 amino acids. CDR3 residues: CASSPKAGTSVNEQFF. The CDR3, as DNA: TGTGCCAGCAGCCCCAAAGCCGGGACTAGCGTCAATGAGCAGTTCTTC.

This clone was found once. V and J are TRBV15 and TRBJ2-6; weak D call: TRBD2 (5 bases). This CDR3 comprises 17 residues. V lost 0 bases and J 1 base, leaving 10 bases between the germline ends. Germline V gene sequence: CDR1 LNHNV, CDR2 YYDKDF (reference sequence). Here the CDR3 DNA reads TGTGCCACCAGCAGAGATCGGGGAGCTTCTGGGGCCAACGTCCTGACTTTC. Translating gives CATSRDRGASGANVLTF.

The chain is built from TRBV30 and TRBJ2-7; TRBD1 is a possible D gene (5 bases). This CDR3 has 15 residues. The germline gives CDR1 GTSNPN, CDR2 SVGIG (reference sequence). The CDR3 reads CALTGAEQASYEQYF. Written as DNA, the CDR3 is TGTGCATTAACTGGGGCGGAACAAGCCTCCTACGAGCAGTACTTC.